Each of the 32 T cell receptor beta chains below was sequenced from the same sample in a study of CD8 T cells in ankylosing spondylitis. TCRdb used MiXCR to reprocess the 5' RACE reads, holding one entry per CDR3 protein. Of about 42,000 distinct CDR3 sequences listed, around 3.8% were seen once; the top ten hold over 3%. The sample taken for sequencing was blood, either unsorted or a sorted T cell fraction (not recorded which). The receptor set was obtained from a female donor with ankylosing spondylitis or in good health (not recorded which).

In this sample, this clonotype turned up many times. The chain employs TRBV9 and TRBJ1-6, with D possibly TRBD1 on 6 matching bases. V lost 3 bases and J lost 10, with 14 bases in between. In germline, CDR1 is SGDLS, CDR2 YYNGEE. The CDR3 extends over 14 amino acids. CDR3 coding DNA: TGTGCCAGCAGCGGATCAGGGGATCGATCACCCCTCCACTTT. This translates into CASSGSGDRSPLHF.

This clonotype was counted many times. The gene calls are TRBV9 and TRBJ2-3; TRBD1 matches 10 bases. There are 15 residues in the CDR3. The V segment lost 4 bases and the J segment 4 bases; nucleotides outside the gene matches: 6. The germline V gene has CDR1 SGDLS and CDR2 YYNGEE. The CDR3 loop is CASSPGQGWADTQYF. CDR3 DNA sequence: TGTGCCAGCAGCCCGGGACAGGGGTGGGCAGATACGCAGTATTTT.

At least ten counts were recorded for this clonotype. The chain uses TRBV9 and TRBJ2-3; 9 nucleotides align to TRBD1. Germline lookup yields CDR1 SGDLS and CDR2 YYNGEE. CDR3 length equals 14 residues. The V and J ends lost 7 bases and 2 bases, in that order; junction bases with no gene match: 5. CDR3 amino acids: CASGGQGHTDTQYF. The CDR3 nucleotides are TGTGCCAGCGGGGGACAGGGTCACACAGATACGCAGTATTTT.

Ten or more counts support this clonotype. The chain couples TRBV9 to TRBJ2-5; 7 bases agree with TRBD2. The trim removed 6 bases at V and 4 bases at J, leaving 12 bases unmatched. The germline V gene has CDR1 SGDLS and CDR2 YYNGEE. This CDR3 contains 15 residues. The CDR3 protein is CASTRSGGGGETQYF. Written as DNA, the CDR3 is TGTGCCAGCACCCGATCGGGTGGCGGGGGAGAGACCCAGTACTTC.

This clonotype came up a few times. The rearrangement joins TRBV9 to TRBJ1-1; possible D gene TRBD1, 6 bases. The CDR3 has 12 residues. Germline CDR1 reads SGDLS; CDR2 reads YYNGEE. V was cut by 3 bases and J by 10 bases, with 13 bases left in between. The CDR3 DNA is TGTGCCAGCAGCGCACCAGGGGCGGCAGCTTTCTTT. This gives the protein CASSAPGAAAFF.

This clonotype has at least ten counts. The V call is TRBV9, the J call TRBJ2-3; 7 bases line up with TRBD1. V gave up 3 bases and J gave up 4 bases; unmatched junction bases: 2. Germline CDR1 and CDR2: SGDLS and YYNGEE. The CDR3 is 13 residues long. Here the CDR3 reads CASSATGADTQYF. The DNA of the CDR3 is TGTGCCAGCAGCGCCACAGGGGCAGATACGCAGTATTTT.

This clonotype has only a few counts. V gene TRBV9 combines with J gene TRBJ2-4, with 7 bases identical to TRBD2. Unmatched junction bases numbered 7, after V lost 0 bases and J lost 1 base. CDR1 and CDR2 (germline): SGDLS, YYNGEE. There are 17 residues in the CDR3. As DNA, the CDR3 is TGTGCCAGCAGCGTAGGGCTGGGTAGCGGGGCCAAAAACATTCAGTACTTC. It is translated as CASSVGLGSGAKNIQYF.

This clonotype showed up many times. V and J are TRBV9 and TRBJ2-3; TRBD2 aligns across 8 bases. The CDR3 is 16 amino acids. Germline assignment: CDR1 SGDLS and CDR2 YYNGEE. After removal of 3 bases from V and 3 bases from J, the junction contained 9 bases not matched to a gene. The CDR3 region has the DNA TGTGCCAGCAGCGAGGGGTTAGCGGGGTGGACAGATACGCAGTATTTT. Translating it yields CASSEGLAGWTDTQYF. The whole variable domain, filled in from reference TRBV9 and TRBJ2-3, reads DSGVTQTPKHLITATGQRVTLRCSPRSGDLSVYWYQQSLDQGLQFLIQYYNGEERAKGNILERFSAQQFPDLHSELNLSSLELGDSALYFCASSEGLAGWTDTQYFGPGTRLTVL.

This clonotype was observed at least ten times. V and J are TRBV9 and TRBJ1-2, with D unresolved. This CDR3 is built from 14 residues. Germline CDR1 SGDLS, CDR2 YYNGEE. V was trimmed by 0 bases and J by 2 bases, leaving 8 bases between them. The CDR3: CASSVGGRNYGYTF. CDR3 in DNA: TGTGCCAGCAGCGTAGGCGGCAGGAACTATGGCTACACCTTC.

This clonotype was counted at least ten times. The gene calls are TRBV9 and TRBJ2-1; D unresolved. The CDR3 has 11 amino acids. The V gene lost 0 bases and the J gene lost 9 bases, with 4 bases spanning the gap. CDR1 is SGDLS, CDR2 YYNGEE, per germline. The CDR3 is CASSVGVEQFF. Here the CDR3 DNA reads TGTGCCAGCAGCGTAGGGGTTGAGCAGTTCTTC.

This clonotype has at least ten counts. The chain combines TRBV9 with TRBJ1-1; 8 nucleotides align to TRBD1. The CDR3 runs 17 residues. Germline V lookup: CDR1 SGDLS, CDR2 YYNGEE. Trimming cost V 0 bases and J 1 base; bases outside gene matches: 8. CDR3 residues: CASSVDPNRGANTEAFF. The CDR3 nucleotides are TGTGCCAGCAGCGTAGACCCAAACAGGGGGGCGAACACTGAAGCTTTCTTT.

This clonotype has a handful of counts. The chain joins TRBV9 to TRBJ2-1, with 14 bases that match TRBD2. CDR3 length equals 15 residues. V lost 4 bases to trimming and J lost 6 bases; unmatched junction nucleotides: 3. Germline assignment: CDR1 SGDLS and CDR2 YYNGEE. The CDR3: CASSPGTSGSNEQFF. The CDR3 DNA reads as TGTGCCAGCAGCCCAGGGACTAGCGGGAGCAATGAGCAGTTCTTC.

This clonotype was seen many times. The chain recombines TRBV9 with TRBJ2-1; D possibly matches TRBD1 or TRBD2 (5 bases each). CDR3 length: 16 amino acids. Germline V gene data show CDR1 as SGDLS and CDR2 as YYNGEE. V shed 0 bases and J shed 2 bases, with 12 bases lying between them. CDR3 DNA sequence: TGTGCCAGCAGCGTAGCCCGGGACCCCCCCTACAATGAGCAGTTCTTC. This encodes CASSVARDPPYNEQFF.

This clonotype occurred many times. The chain carries TRBV9 and TRBJ2-2; D is undetermined. Per the germline V gene, CDR1 is SGDLS and CDR2 is YYNGEE. This CDR3 has 15 residues. Trimming shortened V by 1 base and J by 1 base, and 8 bases separated the two germline ends. The CDR3 DNA reads TGTGCCAGCAGCGTATTTTTTCAGAACACCGGGGAGCTGTTTTTT. Translation: CASSVFFQNTGELFF.

This clonotype was seen repeatedly, ten times or more. The DNA for the CDR3 is TGTGCCAGCAGCGTAGGGCCAGATAGCAATCAGCCCCAGCATTTT. Residues: CASSVGPDSNQPQHF. The chain recombines TRBV9 with TRBJ1-5; D is unclear. Germline CDR1 and CDR2: SGDLS and YYNGEE. Trimming took off 0 bases at V and 0 bases at J, with 7 bases between the two ends. This CDR3 has 15 amino acids.

This clonotype was observed at least ten times. The CDR3 DNA is TGTGCCAGCAGCGTAGACGGCAGCCCCAACTATGGCTACACCTTC. Residues: CASSVDGSPNYGYTF. The J gene is TRBJ1-2, the V gene TRBV9, with D unclear. CDR3 length: 15 amino acids. Germline V gene data show CDR1 as SGDLS and CDR2 as YYNGEE. Trimming took off 0 bases at V and 2 bases at J, with 11 bases between the two ends.

This clonotype has more than one count but fewer than ten. V gene TRBV9 combines with J gene TRBJ1-4; weak D call: TRBD1 (5 bases). Per the germline V gene, CDR1 is SGDLS and CDR2 is YYNGEE. This CDR3 comprises 16 residues. V lost 4 bases and J lost 3, with 16 bases in between. The CDR3 spells CASSPGVERANEKLFF. In nucleotides, the CDR3 is TGTGCCAGCAGCCCGGGGGTGGAGCGGGCTAATGAAAAACTGTTTTTT.

This clonotype was picked up many times. The chain uses TRBV9 and TRBJ2-1; 11 bases fit TRBD2. Germline assignment: CDR1 SGDLS and CDR2 YYNGEE. The CDR3 length is 19 residues. The trim removed 3 bases at V and 2 bases at J, leaving 13 bases unmatched. The CDR3 reads CASSEGLAGPGGAYNEQFF. As DNA, the CDR3 is TGTGCCAGCAGCGAAGGACTAGCGGGCCCGGGCGGGGCCTACAATGAGCAGTTCTTC.

This clonotype was recorded at least ten times. The gene calls are TRBV9 and TRBJ1-1; the D gene is possibly TRBD1 (5 bases). The CDR3 loop spans 14 amino acids. V gave up 4 bases and J gave up 4 bases, with 14 bases separating them. In germline, CDR1 is SGDLS, CDR2 YYNGEE. The CDR3 region has the DNA TGTGCCAGCAGCCCCAGGTTGGGGGGCACTGAAGCTTTCTTT. Protein product: CASSPRLGGTEAFF. The variable domain in full, completed from reference TRBV9 and TRBJ1-1, reads DSGVTQTPKHLITATGQRVTLRCSPRSGDLSVYWYQQSLDQGLQFLIQYYNGEERAKGNILERFSAQQFPDLHSELNLSSLELGDSALYFCASSPRLGGTEAFFGQGTRLTVV.

This clonotype was counted at least ten times. The rearrangement links TRBV9 to TRBJ2-5; 7 nucleotides align to TRBD2. V dropped 2 bases and J dropped 1; count of bases not matched to a gene: 5. There are 15 residues in the CDR3. The germline V gene has CDR1 SGDLS and CDR2 YYNGEE. Here the CDR3 reads CASSVGDYSQETQYF. In nucleotides, the CDR3 is TGTGCCAGCAGCGTCGGGGACTACTCCCAAGAGACCCAGTACTTC.

This clonotype was counted ten times or more. The rearrangement uses TRBV9 and TRBJ2-3, with D unclear. Between the trimmed V and J ends, which lost 4 bases and 4 bases, there was a span of 10 bases. The V gene's germline CDR1 is SGDLS and CDR2 YYNGEE. This CDR3 is built from 13 residues. The CDR3 sequence: CASSFGWADTQYF. The CDR3 nucleotides read TGTGCCAGCAGCTTCGGGTGGGCAGATACGCAGTATTTT.

In this sample, this clonotype turned up many times. The chain links TRBV9 to TRBJ2-1, with 8 bases that match TRBD2. V lost 0 bases to trimming and J lost 5 bases; unmatched junction nucleotides: 7. Germline V gene data show CDR1 as SGDLS and CDR2 as YYNGEE. There are 16 residues in the CDR3. The CDR3 sequence: CASSVDLRGVDNEQFF. The CDR3 DNA reads TGTGCCAGCAGCGTAGATTTGCGGGGGGTCGACAATGAGCAGTTCTTC.

By share, this clonotype counts as medium-sized (0.01 to 0.1%). Written as DNA, the CDR3 is TGTGCCAGCAGCGTAACTCCAGGGGGCAATCAGCCCCAGCATTTT. Residues: CASSVTPGGNQPQHF. V usage is TRBV9 and J usage is TRBJ1-5, with D tentatively TRBD1 (6 bases). Germline V gene lookup returns CDR1 SGDLS and CDR2 YYNGEE. The CDR3 is 15 amino acids. The V end was cut by 1 base, the J end by 2 bases, with 10 bases between.

This clonotype has a count of ten or more. The rearrangement joins TRBV9 to TRBJ2-2; 10 bases match TRBD1. Looked up from germline, CDR1 is SGDLS and CDR2 is YYNGEE. CDR3 length equals 17 residues. After removal of 4 bases from V and 4 bases from J, the junction contained 10 bases not matched to a gene. CDR3 nucleotides: TGTGCCAGCAGCCCGGGACAGGGGATTATTGGCACCGGGGAGCTGTTTTTT. It is translated as CASSPGQGIIGTGELFF.

This clonotype appeared many times. The CDR3 DNA reads as TGTGCCAGCAGCGTAGAACACGGAGACATTCAGTACTTC. Amino acids: CASSVEHGDIQYF. The rearrangement joins TRBV9 to TRBJ2-4, with unresolved D. Trimming took off 0 bases at V and 8 bases at J, with 9 bases between the two ends. The CDR3 consists of 13 residues. Per the germline V gene, CDR1 is SGDLS and CDR2 is YYNGEE.

The chain uses TRBV9 and TRBJ2-1; D is ambiguous. The V end lost 6 bases, the J end lost 8 bases, and 18 bases lay between the germline ends. CDR3 size: 14 residues. From germline, CDR1 is SGDLS and CDR2 YYNGEE. CDR3 sequence reads: CASTKSPNSDEQFF. The CDR3 DNA is TGTGCCAGCACAAAGTCCCCCAATTCTGATGAGCAGTTCTTC.

This clonotype has a count of ten or more. The V and J genes are TRBV9 and TRBJ2-7, with 9 bases aligning to TRBD2. The V gene end was trimmed by 3 bases and the J gene end by 5 bases; junction bases not matched to a gene: 3. The germline V gene encodes CDR1 SGDLS and CDR2 YYNGEE. The CDR3 is made up of 13 amino acids. CDR3 residues: CASSGSSGDEQYF. For the CDR3, the DNA is TGTGCCAGCAGCGGCTCTAGCGGGGACGAGCAGTACTTC.

This clonotype was recorded many times. The rearrangement uses TRBV9 and TRBJ1-5; TRBD1 matches at 7 bases. Germline CDR1 SGDLS, CDR2 YYNGEE. The CDR3 covers 14 residues. With 4 bases clipped from V and 3 bases from J, the junction kept 4 bases outside the gene matches. CDR3 residues: CASSPGQNNQPQHF. The CDR3 DNA follows: TGTGCCAGCAGCCCGGGACAGAACAATCAGCCCCAGCATTTT. Full variable domain (rest looked up from reference TRBV9 and TRBJ1-5): DSGVTQTPKHLITATGQRVTLRCSPRSGDLSVYWYQQSLDQGLQFLIQYYNGEERAKGNILERFSAQQFPDLHSELNLSSLELGDSALYFCASSPGQNNQPQHFGDGTRLSIL.

This clonotype has ten or more counts. This chain uses TRBV9 with TRBJ2-3; maybe TRBD2 (7 bases). V lost 3 bases and J lost 1, with 15 bases in between. Germline lookup yields CDR1 SGDLS and CDR2 YYNGEE. This CDR3 is built from 16 residues. The CDR3 sequence: CASSDKGGAGTDTQYF. The CDR3 DNA reads TGTGCCAGCAGCGACAAGGGGGGGGCAGGCACAGATACGCAGTATTTT.

This clonotype has a count of ten or more. The J gene is TRBJ1-6, the V gene TRBV9; D not certain. The CDR3 length is 15 residues. V was trimmed by 3 bases and J by 0 bases, leaving 7 bases between them. Germline V lookup: CDR1 SGDLS, CDR2 YYNGEE. The CDR3 region is CASSGGTSYNSPLHF. The CDR3 DNA sequence: TGTGCCAGCAGCGGTGGAACCTCCTATAATTCACCCCTCCACTTT.

This clonotype came up many times. CDR3 sequence reads: CASSVAGETFYGYTF. The CDR3 bases are TGTGCCAGCAGCGTAGCTGGGGAAACCTTCTATGGCTACACCTTC. This chain links TRBV9 with TRBJ1-2; D is ambiguous. Germline V gene data show CDR1 as SGDLS and CDR2 as YYNGEE. There are 15 residues in the CDR3. V was clipped by 0 bases and J by 4 bases, with 13 bases between them.

The sample holds many counts of this clonotype. The chain links TRBV9 to TRBJ2-1, with 11 bases lining up with TRBD1. V gave up 1 base and J gave up 9 bases; unmatched junction bases: 6. Germline CDR1 is SGDLS and CDR2 is YYNGEE. This CDR3 spans 15 amino acids. The CDR3 sequence: CASSVQGQGAVEQFF. In DNA form, the CDR3 reads TGTGCCAGCAGCGTACAAGGACAGGGGGCAGTTGAGCAGTTCTTC.